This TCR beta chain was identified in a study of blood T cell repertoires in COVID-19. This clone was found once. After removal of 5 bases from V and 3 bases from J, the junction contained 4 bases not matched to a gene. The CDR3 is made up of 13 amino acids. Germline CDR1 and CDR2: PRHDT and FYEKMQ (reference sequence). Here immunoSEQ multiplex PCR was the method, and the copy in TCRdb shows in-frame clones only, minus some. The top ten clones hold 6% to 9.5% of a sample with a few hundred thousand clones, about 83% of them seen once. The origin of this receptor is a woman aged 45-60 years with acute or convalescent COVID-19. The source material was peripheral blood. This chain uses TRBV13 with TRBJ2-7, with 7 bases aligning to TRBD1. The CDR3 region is CASSPGQNYEQYF. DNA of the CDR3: TGTGCCAGCAGCCCGGGACAGAACTACGAGCAGTACTTC.